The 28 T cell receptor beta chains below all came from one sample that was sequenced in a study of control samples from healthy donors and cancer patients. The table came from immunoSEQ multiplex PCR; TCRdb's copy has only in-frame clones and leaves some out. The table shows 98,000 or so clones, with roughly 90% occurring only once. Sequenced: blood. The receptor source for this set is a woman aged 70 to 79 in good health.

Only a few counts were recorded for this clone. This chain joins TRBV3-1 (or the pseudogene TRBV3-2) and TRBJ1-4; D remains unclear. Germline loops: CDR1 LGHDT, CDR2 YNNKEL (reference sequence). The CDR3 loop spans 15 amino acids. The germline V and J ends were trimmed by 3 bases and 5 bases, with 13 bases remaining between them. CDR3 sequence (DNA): TGTGCCAGCAGCCAGTCGGGAGGGAGGAATGAAAAACTGTTTTTT. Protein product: CASSQSGGRNEKLFF.

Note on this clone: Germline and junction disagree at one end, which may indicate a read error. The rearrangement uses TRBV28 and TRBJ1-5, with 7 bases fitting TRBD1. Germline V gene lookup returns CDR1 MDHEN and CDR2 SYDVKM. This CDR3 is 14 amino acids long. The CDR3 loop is CASSSGGGNRPQHF. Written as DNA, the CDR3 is TGTGCCAGCAGTTCAGGGGGGGGCAATCGGCCCCAGCATTTT.

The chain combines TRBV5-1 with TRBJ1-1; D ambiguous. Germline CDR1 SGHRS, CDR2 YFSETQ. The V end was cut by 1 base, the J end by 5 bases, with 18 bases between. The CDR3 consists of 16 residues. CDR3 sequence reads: CASSLSFGPPRTEAFF. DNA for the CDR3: TGCGCCAGCAGCTTGTCTTTTGGGCCTCCCAGGACTGAAGCTTTCTTT.

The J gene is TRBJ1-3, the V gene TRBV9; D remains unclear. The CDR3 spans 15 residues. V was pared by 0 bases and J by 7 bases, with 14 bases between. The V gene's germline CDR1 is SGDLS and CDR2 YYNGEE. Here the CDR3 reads CASSVGIGPENTIYF. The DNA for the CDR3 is TGTGCCAGCAGCGTAGGTATAGGACCGGAGAACACCATATATTTT.

The CDR3 DNA reads as TGTGCCAGCAGCCAAGATTTGGGGCAGACGGCTAACTATGGCTACACCTTC. Its protein product is CASSQDLGQTANYGYTF. The rearrangement links TRBV4-2 to TRBJ1-2; tentative D call: TRBD1 (5 bases). CDR1 is LGHNA and CDR2 is YNFKEQ in the germline V gene. This CDR3 spans 17 amino acids. V was clipped by 0 bases and J by 0 bases, with 14 bases between them.

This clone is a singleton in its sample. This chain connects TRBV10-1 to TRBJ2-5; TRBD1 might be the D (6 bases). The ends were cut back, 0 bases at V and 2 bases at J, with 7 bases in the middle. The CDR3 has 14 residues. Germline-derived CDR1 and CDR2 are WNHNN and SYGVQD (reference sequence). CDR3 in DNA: TGCGCCAGCAGTGAGTCAACAGGGCAAGAGACCCAGTACTTC. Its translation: CASSESTGQETQYF.

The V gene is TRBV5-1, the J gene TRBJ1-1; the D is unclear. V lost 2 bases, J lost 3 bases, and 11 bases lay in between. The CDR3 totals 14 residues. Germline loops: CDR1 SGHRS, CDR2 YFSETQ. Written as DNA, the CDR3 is TGCGCCAGCAGCTTCGGGTCCTCAGACACTGAAGCTTTCTTT. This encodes CASSFGSSDTEAFF.

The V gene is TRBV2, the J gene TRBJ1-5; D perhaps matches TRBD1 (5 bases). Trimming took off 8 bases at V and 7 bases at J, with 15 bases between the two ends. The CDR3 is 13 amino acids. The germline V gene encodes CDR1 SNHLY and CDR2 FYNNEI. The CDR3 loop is CASGWGGGQPQHF. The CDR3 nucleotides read TGTGCCAGCGGGTGGGGGGGAGGACAGCCCCAGCATTTT.

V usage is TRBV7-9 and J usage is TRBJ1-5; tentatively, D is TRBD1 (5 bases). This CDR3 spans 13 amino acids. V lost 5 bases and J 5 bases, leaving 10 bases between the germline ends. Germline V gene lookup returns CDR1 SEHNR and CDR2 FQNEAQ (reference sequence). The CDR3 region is CASSVDSYQPQHF. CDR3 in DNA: TGTGCCAGCAGCGTTGACAGCTATCAGCCCCAGCATTTT.

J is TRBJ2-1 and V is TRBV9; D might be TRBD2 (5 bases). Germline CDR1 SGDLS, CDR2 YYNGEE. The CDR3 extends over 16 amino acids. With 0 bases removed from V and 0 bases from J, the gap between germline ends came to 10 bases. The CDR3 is CASSVGIGSSYNEQFF. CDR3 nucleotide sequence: TGTGCCAGCAGCGTAGGGATAGGGAGCTCCTACAATGAGCAGTTCTTC.

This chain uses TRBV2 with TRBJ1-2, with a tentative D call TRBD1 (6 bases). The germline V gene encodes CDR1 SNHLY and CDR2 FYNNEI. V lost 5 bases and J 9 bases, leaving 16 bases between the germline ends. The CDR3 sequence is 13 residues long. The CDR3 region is CASSTGPWGRYTF. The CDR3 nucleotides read TGTGCCAGCAGTACAGGGCCCTGGGGACGCTACACCTTC.

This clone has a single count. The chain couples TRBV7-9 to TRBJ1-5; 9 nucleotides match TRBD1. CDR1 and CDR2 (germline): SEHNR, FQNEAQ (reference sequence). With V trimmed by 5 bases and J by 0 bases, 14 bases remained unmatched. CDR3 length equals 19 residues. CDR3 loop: CASSLPGDRDTYSNQPQHF. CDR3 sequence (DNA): TGTGCCAGCAGCCTCCCGGGGGACAGGGACACCTATAGCAATCAGCCCCAGCATTTT.

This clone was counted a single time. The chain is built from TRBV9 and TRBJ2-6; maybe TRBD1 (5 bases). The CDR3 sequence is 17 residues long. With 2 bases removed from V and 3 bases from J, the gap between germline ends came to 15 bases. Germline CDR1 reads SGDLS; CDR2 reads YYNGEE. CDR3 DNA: TGTGCCAGCAGCGTTCAGGGATCCAGTTATGGGGCCAACGTCCTGACTTTC. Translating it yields CASSVQGSSYGANVLTF. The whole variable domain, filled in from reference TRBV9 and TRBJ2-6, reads DSGVTQTPKHLITATGQRVTLRCSPRSGDLSVYWYQQSLDQGLQFLIQYYNGEERAKGNILERFSAQQFPDLHSELNLSSLELGDSALYFCASSVQGSSYGANVLTFGAGSRLTVL.

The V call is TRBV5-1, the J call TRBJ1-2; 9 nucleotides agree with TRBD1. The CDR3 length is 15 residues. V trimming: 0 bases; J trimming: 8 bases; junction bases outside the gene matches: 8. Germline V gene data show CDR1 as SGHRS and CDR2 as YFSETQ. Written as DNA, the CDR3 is TGCGCCAGCAGCTTGGGAATACAGGGGGCTAGCGGCTACACCTTC. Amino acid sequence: CASSLGIQGASGYTF.

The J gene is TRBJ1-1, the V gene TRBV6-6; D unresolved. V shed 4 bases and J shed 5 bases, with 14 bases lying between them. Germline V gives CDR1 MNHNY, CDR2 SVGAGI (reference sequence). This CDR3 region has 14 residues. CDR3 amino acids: CASSSPTTRTEAFF. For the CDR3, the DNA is TGTGCCAGCAGTTCCCCTACCACGAGGACTGAAGCTTTCTTT.

CDR3 sequence reads: CASRQTGYSYSPLHF. CDR3 nucleotides: TGTGCCAGCAGACAGACAGGATACTCCTATTCACCCCTCCACTTT. The chain joins TRBV6-6 to TRBJ1-6; D may be TRBD1 (6 bases). Germline CDR1 reads MNHNY; CDR2 reads SVGAGI (reference sequence). V was trimmed by 6 bases and J by 8 bases, leaving 17 bases between them. The CDR3 sequence is 15 residues long.

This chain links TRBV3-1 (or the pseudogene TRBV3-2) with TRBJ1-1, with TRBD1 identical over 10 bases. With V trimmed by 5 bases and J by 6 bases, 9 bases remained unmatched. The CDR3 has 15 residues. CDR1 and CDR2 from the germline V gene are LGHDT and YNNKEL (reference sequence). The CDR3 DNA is TGTGCCAGCAGCATGGGGACAGGGGTGAATTCTGAAGCTTTCTTT. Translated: CASSMGTGVNSEAFF.

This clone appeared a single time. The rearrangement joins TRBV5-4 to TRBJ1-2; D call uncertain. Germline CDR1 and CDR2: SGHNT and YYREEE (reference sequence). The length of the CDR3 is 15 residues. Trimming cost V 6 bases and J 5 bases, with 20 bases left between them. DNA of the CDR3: TGTGCCAGCACCTCAGACATTTCGGGTCCTTATGGCTACACCTTC. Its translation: CASTSDISGPYGYTF.

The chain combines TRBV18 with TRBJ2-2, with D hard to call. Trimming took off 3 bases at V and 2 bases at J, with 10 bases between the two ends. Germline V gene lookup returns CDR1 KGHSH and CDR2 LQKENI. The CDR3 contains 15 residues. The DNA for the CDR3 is TGTGCCAGCTCACCTAAATCGGCCAACACCGGGGAGCTGTTTTTT. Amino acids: CASSPKSANTGELFF.

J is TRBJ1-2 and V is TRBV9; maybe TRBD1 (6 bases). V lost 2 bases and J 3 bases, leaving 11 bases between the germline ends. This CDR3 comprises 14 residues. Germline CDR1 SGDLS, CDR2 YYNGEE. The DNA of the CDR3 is TGTGCCAGCAGCGTGGACAGCGCCCACTATGGCTACACCTTC. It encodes CASSVDSAHYGYTF.

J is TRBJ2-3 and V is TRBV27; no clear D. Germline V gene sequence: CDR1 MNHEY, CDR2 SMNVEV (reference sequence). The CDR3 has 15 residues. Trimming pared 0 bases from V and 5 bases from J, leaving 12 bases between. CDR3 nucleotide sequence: TGTGCCAGCAGTTTATCGGAAATCGGGTTAGATACGCAGTATTTT. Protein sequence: CASSLSEIGLDTQYF.

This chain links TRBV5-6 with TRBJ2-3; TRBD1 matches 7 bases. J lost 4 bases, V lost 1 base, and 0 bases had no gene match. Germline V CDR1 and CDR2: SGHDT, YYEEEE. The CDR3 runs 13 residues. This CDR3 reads CASSLTGADTQYF. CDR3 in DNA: TGTGCCAGCAGCTTGACAGGGGCAGATACGCAGTATTTT. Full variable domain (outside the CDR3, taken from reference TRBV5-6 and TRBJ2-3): DAGVTQSPTHLIKTRGQQVTLRCSPKSGHDTVSWYQQALGQGPQFIFQYYEEEERQRGNFPDRFSGHQFPNYSSELNVNALLLGDSALYLCASSLTGADTQYFGPGTRLTVL.

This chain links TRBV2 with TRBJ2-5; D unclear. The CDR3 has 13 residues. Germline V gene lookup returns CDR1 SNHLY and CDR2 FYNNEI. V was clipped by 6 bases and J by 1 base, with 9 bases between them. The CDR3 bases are TGTGCCAGCAGGGACGGCCTCCAAGAGACCCAGTACTTC. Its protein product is CASRDGLQETQYF.

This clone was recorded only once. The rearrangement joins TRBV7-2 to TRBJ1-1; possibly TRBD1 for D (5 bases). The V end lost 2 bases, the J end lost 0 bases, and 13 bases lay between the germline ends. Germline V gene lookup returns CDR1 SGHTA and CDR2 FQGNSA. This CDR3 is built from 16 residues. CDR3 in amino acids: CASSLQGPTLNTEAFF. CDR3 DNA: TGTGCCAGCAGCTTACAGGGTCCGACTTTGAACACTGAAGCTTTCTTT.

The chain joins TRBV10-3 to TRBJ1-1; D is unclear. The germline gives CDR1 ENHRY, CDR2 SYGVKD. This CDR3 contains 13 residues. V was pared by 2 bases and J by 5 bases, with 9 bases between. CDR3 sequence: CAISEMEVTEAFF. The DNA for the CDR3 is TGTGCCATCAGTGAGATGGAAGTAACTGAAGCTTTCTTT.

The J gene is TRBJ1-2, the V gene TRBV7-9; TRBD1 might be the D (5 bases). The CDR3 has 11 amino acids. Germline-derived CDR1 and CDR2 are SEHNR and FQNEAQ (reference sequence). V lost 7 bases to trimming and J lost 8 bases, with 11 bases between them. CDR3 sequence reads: CASTRQTGYTF. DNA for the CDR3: TGTGCCAGCACGCGACAGACGGGCTACACCTTC.

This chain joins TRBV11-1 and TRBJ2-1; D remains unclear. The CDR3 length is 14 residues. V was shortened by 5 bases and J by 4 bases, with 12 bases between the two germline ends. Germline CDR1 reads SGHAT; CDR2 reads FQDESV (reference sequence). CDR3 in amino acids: CASSLDSRYNEQFF. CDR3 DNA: TGTGCCAGCAGCCTAGATAGCAGGTACAATGAGCAGTTCTTC.

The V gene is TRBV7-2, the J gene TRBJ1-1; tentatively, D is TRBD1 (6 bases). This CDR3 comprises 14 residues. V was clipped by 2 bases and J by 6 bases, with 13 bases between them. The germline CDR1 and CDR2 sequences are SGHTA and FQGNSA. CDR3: CASSLQQGRAEAFF. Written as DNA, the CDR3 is TGTGCCAGCAGCTTACAACAGGGAAGGGCTGAAGCTTTCTTT.